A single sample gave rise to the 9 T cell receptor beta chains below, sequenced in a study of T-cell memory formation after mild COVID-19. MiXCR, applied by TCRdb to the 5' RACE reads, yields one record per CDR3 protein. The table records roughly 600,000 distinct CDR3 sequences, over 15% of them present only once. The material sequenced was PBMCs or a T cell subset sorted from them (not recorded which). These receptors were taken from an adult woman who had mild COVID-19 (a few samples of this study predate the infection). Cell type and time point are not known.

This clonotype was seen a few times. CDR3 amino acids: CASSQPGPRDGELFF. The CDR3 DNA follows: TGTGCCAGCAGCCAGCCAGGCCCTCGTGACGGGGAGCTGTTTTTT. The chain couples TRBV4-2 to TRBJ2-2, with unresolved D. Germline values: CDR1 LGHNA, CDR2 YNFKEQ. Trimming left V 3 bases short and J 7 bases short, with 15 bases between. There are 15 residues in the CDR3.

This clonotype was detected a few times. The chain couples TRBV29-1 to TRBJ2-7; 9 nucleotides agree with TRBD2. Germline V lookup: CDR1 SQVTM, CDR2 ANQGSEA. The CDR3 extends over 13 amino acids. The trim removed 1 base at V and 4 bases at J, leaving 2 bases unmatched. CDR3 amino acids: CSVEVSGGYEQYF. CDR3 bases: TGCAGCGTTGAAGTTAGCGGGGGTTACGAGCAGTACTTC.

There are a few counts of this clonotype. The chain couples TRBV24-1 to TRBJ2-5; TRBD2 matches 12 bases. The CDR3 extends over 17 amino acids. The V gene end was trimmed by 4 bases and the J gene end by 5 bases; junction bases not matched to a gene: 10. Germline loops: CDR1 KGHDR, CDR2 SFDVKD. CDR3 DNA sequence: TGTGCCACCAGTGACCGGACTAGCGGGACGTGGTCGGAGACCCAGTACTTC. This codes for CATSDRTSGTWSETQYF.

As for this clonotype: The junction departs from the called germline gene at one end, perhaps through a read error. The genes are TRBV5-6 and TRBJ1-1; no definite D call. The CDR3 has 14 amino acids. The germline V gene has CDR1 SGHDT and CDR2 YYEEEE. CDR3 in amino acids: CASTLGRLNTEAFF. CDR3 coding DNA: TGTGCCAGCACCTTGGGCAGATTGAACACTGAAGCTTTCTTT.

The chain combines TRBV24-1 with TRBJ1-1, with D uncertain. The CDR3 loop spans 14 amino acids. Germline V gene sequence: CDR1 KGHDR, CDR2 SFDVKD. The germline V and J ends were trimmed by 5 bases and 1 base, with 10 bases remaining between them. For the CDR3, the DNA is TGTGCCACCAGTGCGGGGTGGCAGAACACTGAAGCTTTCTTT. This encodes CATSAGWQNTEAFF.

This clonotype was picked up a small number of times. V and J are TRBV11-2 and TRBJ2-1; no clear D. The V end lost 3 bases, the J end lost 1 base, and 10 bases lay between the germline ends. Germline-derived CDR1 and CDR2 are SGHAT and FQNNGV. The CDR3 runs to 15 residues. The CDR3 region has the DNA TGTGCCAGCAGCTTGTTAGGTGGGTCCTACAATGAGCAGTTCTTC. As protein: CASSLLGGSYNEQFF.

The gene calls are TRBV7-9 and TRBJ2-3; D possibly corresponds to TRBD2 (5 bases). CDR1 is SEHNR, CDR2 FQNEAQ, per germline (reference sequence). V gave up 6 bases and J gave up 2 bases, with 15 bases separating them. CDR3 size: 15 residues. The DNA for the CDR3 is TGTGCCAGCAGGAGGGTTCTTGGACCCACAGATACGCAGTATTTT. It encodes CASRRVLGPTDTQYF.

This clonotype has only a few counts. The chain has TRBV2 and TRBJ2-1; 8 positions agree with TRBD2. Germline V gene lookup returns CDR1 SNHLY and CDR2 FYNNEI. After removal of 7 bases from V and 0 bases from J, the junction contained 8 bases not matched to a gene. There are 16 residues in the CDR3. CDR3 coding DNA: TGTGCCAGCAAAGGAGCGGGGGCCGCCTCCTACAATGAGCAGTTCTTC. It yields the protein CASKGAGAASYNEQFF.

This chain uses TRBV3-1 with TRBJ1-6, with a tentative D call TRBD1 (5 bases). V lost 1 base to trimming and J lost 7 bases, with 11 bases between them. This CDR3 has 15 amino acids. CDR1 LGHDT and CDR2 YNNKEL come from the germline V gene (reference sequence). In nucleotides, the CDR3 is TGTGCCAGCAGCCAAGGGGGGGGAAGGAATTCACCCCTCCACTTT. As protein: CASSQGGGRNSPLHF. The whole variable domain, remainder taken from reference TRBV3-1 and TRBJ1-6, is DTAVSQTPKYLVTQMGNDKSIKCEQNLGHDTMYWYKQDSKKFLKIMFSYNNKELIINETVPNRFSPKSPDKAHLNLHINSLELGDSAVYFCASSQGGGRNSPLHFGNGTRLTVT.